The clone carrying this T cell receptor (beta chain) was seen just once. The sample belongs to a study of Ad26.COV2.S vaccination and SARS-CoV-2 variants. Overall study: Intramuscular Ad26.COV2.S at 5x10^10 or 1x10^11 viral particles.

TCRdb's table, derived via immunoSEQ multiplex PCR, lists solely in-frame clones and lacks some. The data contain roughly 460,000 clones, about 89% of them singletons. CDR1 MNHEY and CDR2 SVGEGT come from the germline V gene. The junction had 11 bases not matched to a gene; V was cut back by 2 bases and J by 5 bases. The CDR3 runs 16 residues. Sample treatment: 15 to 20 received Ad26.COV2.S at low or high dose, single or two shots; 5 received placebo; per-sample allocation not given. On day 63 after the first injection, vaccine and placebo recipients gave samples. The J gene is TRBJ1-1, the V gene TRBV6-2 or TRBV6-3; 7 nucleotides match TRBD1. The source is a person aged 18 to 59 who received the Ad26.COV2.S COVID-19 vaccine or a placebo. This specimen consisted of peripheral blood, obtained in a trial of Ad26.COV2.S vaccine versus placebo. CDR3 nucleotides: TGTGCCAGCAGTTACCCCCGGACAGGCGGGGGGACTGAAGCTTTCTTT. Protein product: CASSYPRTGGGTEAFF.